A selection of T cell receptor beta chains follows, all from one sample in a study of spatial heterogeneity in lung cancer. TCRdb used MiXCR to reprocess the 5' RACE reads, holding one entry per CDR3 protein. The sample holds about 47,000 distinct CDR3 sequences, 12% seen once. The material sequenced was PBMCs, taken at follow-up. The source is a male donor with early-stage non-small cell lung cancer. Each CDR3 is given with its conserved first and last residue. Clone size is not always given. Where it is, it says once, few, many or a class for expanded clones.

j_gene	abundance	v_gene	CDR3aa
TRBJ1-3	.	TRBV6-2/TRBV6-3	CASSFASGNTIYF
TRBJ2-5	.	TRBV7-4	CASSSEGGETQYF
TRBJ1-5	few	TRBV19	CASTAGLSPNQPQHF
TRBJ2-3	few	TRBV25-1	CVSGSGEGTDTQYF
TRBJ1-1	many	TRBV12-3/TRBV12-4	CASGQGWNTEAFF
TRBJ2-7	.	TRBV5-1	CASSFTGHEQYF
TRBJ2-3	.	TRBV6-2/TRBV6-3	CASSPGTSGTDTQYF
TRBJ2-5	few	TRBV12-3/TRBV12-4	CASSGFSGRAPETQYF
TRBJ2-2	many	TRBV12-3/TRBV12-4	CASSSREKGGELFF
TRBJ2-1	.	TRBV5-1	CASSPLTGPTREQFF
TRBJ1-1	few	TRBV18	CASSPPNGEGTEAFF
TRBJ1-2	many	TRBV11-2	CASSSVGVGAPYGYTF
TRBJ1-4	many	TRBV20-1	CSARRDRREKLFF
TRBJ1-4	many	TRBV12-3/TRBV12-4	CASSYIQGELFF
TRBJ2-7	.	TRBV7-2	CASSPKGQVTYEQYF
TRBJ2-4	many	TRBV11-2	CASGEGGSIQYF
TRBJ2-5	.	TRBV2	CASSDLETQYF
TRBJ1-3	few	TRBV6-1	CASNVGSSGNTIYF
TRBJ2-2	many	TRBV23-1	CASSYGQTNTGELFF